These 18 T cell receptor beta chains were all obtained from the same sample, sequenced in a study of control samples from healthy donors and cancer patients. Clones were read by immunoSEQ multiplex PCR, and TCRdb kept only the in-frame ones, dropping some. Of roughly 150,000 clones listed, 85% to 90% are singletons. Sequenced input: blood. Receptor source: a man aged 18 to 30 in good health.

V is TRBV28 and J is TRBJ1-5; 7 nucleotides match TRBD1. V lost 7 bases to trimming and J lost 3 bases; unmatched junction nucleotides: 12. Per germline, CDR1 MDHEN and CDR2 SYDVKM. This CDR3 is 16 amino acids long. CDR3 protein: CASIPGPGGLNQPQHF. CDR3 in DNA: TGTGCCAGCATCCCTGGGCCAGGGGGTCTCAATCAGCCCCAGCATTTT.

J is TRBJ1-3 and V is TRBV2; the match to TRBD1 covers 7 bases. The length of the CDR3 is 16 residues. Germline V gene lookup returns CDR1 SNHLY and CDR2 FYNNEI. V lost 6 bases and J lost 4; bases outside the gene matches: 12. CDR3 sequence (DNA): TGTGCCAGCAGCCTATTCAGACCGGGACAGGGAAACACCATATATTTT. Encoded protein: CASSLFRPGQGNTIYF.

This chain uses TRBV5-6 with TRBJ2-7, with D perhaps matching TRBD1 or TRBD2 (5 bases each). Germline-derived CDR1 and CDR2 are SGHDT and YYEEEE. Trimming shortened V by 3 bases and J by 5 bases, and 9 bases separated the two germline ends. The CDR3 covers 12 residues. The CDR3 DNA reads TGTGCCAGCAGCTCGGGGCCCCACGAGCAGTACTTC. Protein: CASSSGPHEQYF.

The chain combines TRBV29-1 with TRBJ2-1; D may be TRBD1 (6 bases). In germline, CDR1 is SQVTM, CDR2 ANQGSEA. Trimming took 3 bases from V and 4 from J, leaving 10 bases between them. The CDR3 extends over 13 amino acids. In nucleotides, the CDR3 is TGCAGCGTTGAGGACAGCCTATACAATGAGCAGTTCTTC. Translation: CSVEDSLYNEQFF.

This clone was seen once. The gene calls are TRBV6-5 and TRBJ2-1; 7 bases are shared with TRBD1. Trimming at V came to 4 bases and at J to 3 bases, leaving 6 bases not matched to a gene. The CDR3 spans 15 residues. CDR1 is MNHEY, CDR2 SVGAGI, per germline. The CDR3 spells CASSSYRGYYNEQFF. The CDR3 DNA follows: TGTGCCAGCAGTTCCTACAGGGGTTACTACAATGAGCAGTTCTTC.

V usage is TRBV18 and J usage is TRBJ1-3; 7 nucleotides agree with TRBD1. The V gene end was trimmed by 3 bases and the J gene end by 7 bases; junction bases not matched to a gene: 15. The CDR3 sequence is 17 residues long. Germline V CDR1 and CDR2: KGHSH, LQKENI. The CDR3 protein is CASSPKVGQPPTNTIYF. The DNA for the CDR3 is TGTGCCAGCTCACCTAAAGTGGGACAGCCACCGACCAACACCATATATTTT.

This chain links TRBV18 with TRBJ2-5; D unclear. Trimming removed 3 bases from V and 1 base from J, with 3 bases in between. There are 12 residues in the CDR3. From germline, CDR1 is KGHSH and CDR2 LQKENI. The CDR3: CASSPLQETQYF. CDR3 nucleotide sequence: TGTGCCAGCTCACCTCTCCAAGAGACCCAGTACTTC.

DNA of the CDR3: TGCAGTGCTCCCTTCGAGGGAGAAGCTTTCTTT. It yields the protein CSAPFEGEAFF. This sequence joins TRBV20-1 and TRBJ1-1, with no clear D. This CDR3 region has 11 residues. Germline V CDR1 and CDR2: DFQATT, SNEGSKA (reference sequence). Between the trimmed V and J ends, which lost 5 bases and 8 bases, there was a span of 12 bases.

V usage is TRBV18 and J usage is TRBJ1-1, with 8 bases that match TRBD1. CDR1 is KGHSH and CDR2 is LQKENI in the germline V gene. Trimming removed 5 bases from V and 1 base from J; junction bases left unmatched: 6. The CDR3 length is 15 residues. CDR3 in DNA: TGTGCCAGCTCAGCAGGACAGGGACCGAACACTGAAGCTTTCTTT. Encoded protein: CASSAGQGPNTEAFF.

The CDR3 nucleotides are TGTGCCAGCTCACCAGGACGGTTTAATGAAAAACTGTTTTTT. This translates into CASSPGRFNEKLFF. The chain joins TRBV18 to TRBJ1-4, with no clear D. V lost 2 bases and J lost 4, with 8 bases in between. The CDR3 runs to 14 residues. Germline V gene sequence: CDR1 KGHSH, CDR2 LQKENI.

This clone showed up just once. The chain carries TRBV28 and TRBJ2-1; TRBD2 matches at 8 bases. V shed 5 bases, J shed 6 bases, and the junction held 12 bases outside the gene matches. The CDR3 contains 16 residues. Germline loops: CDR1 MDHEN, CDR2 SYDVKM. The CDR3 DNA reads TGTGCCAGCAGTACCGTAGGGCGGGGGGCCGCCAATGAGCAGTTCTTC. This encodes CASSTVGRGAANEQFF.

The chain joins TRBV5-1 to TRBJ1-1; 11 bases line up with TRBD1. There are 15 residues in the CDR3. Looked up from germline, CDR1 is SGHRS and CDR2 is YFSETQ. Trimming took 5 bases from V and 7 from J; bases not matched to a gene: 10. The CDR3 loop reads CASRPDRGRRIEAFF. As DNA, the CDR3 is TGCGCCAGCAGGCCGGACAGGGGGCGACGGATTGAAGCTTTCTTT.

This chain links TRBV7-2 with TRBJ2-3, with D possibly matching TRBD1 (5 bases). Germline V gives CDR1 SGHTA, CDR2 FQGNSA. The CDR3 totals 16 residues. V lost 5 bases and J 0 bases, leaving 15 bases between the germline ends. Written as DNA, the CDR3 is TGTGCCAGCAGCAAAAAGGGTGCAGGGAGCACAGATACGCAGTATTTT. Residues: CASSKKGAGSTDTQYF.

The chain links TRBV6-5 to TRBJ2-1; TRBD1 matches 7 bases. CDR1 and CDR2 (germline): MNHEY, SVGAGI. Germline trimming cut 4 bases from V and 4 bases from J; bases unmatched to any gene: 4. The CDR3 is made up of 14 amino acids. The CDR3 region is CASSSLQGYNEQFF. The CDR3 bases are TGTGCCAGCAGTTCTCTACAGGGGTACAATGAGCAGTTCTTC.

The rearrangement joins TRBV27 to TRBJ1-3; D remains unclear. V dropped 8 bases and J dropped 2 bases, with 7 bases sitting between them. The germline V gene has CDR1 MNHEY and CDR2 SMNVEV (reference sequence). The CDR3 extends over 12 amino acids. The chain's CDR3 is CASGRAGNTIYF. The CDR3 nucleotides are TGTGCCAGCGGACGGGCTGGAAACACCATATATTTT.

This chain connects TRBV3-1 (or the pseudogene TRBV3-2) to TRBJ1-2; TRBD1 agrees at 7 bases. V lost 1 base to trimming and J lost 5 bases; unmatched junction nucleotides: 4. The CDR3 is 14 residues long. From germline, CDR1 is LGHDT and CDR2 YNNKEL (reference sequence). CDR3 sequence: CASSQGQGRYGYTF. In nucleotides, the CDR3 is TGTGCCAGCAGCCAAGGACAGGGCCGGTATGGCTACACCTTC.

This sequence joins TRBV4-3 and TRBJ2-3; D ambiguous. CDR3 length: 14 residues. Germline V CDR1 and CDR2: LGHNA, YSLEER. The V end was cut by 1 base, the J end by 2 bases, with 7 bases between. The CDR3 reads CASSQGALTDTQYF. The CDR3 region has the DNA TGCGCCAGCAGCCAAGGTGCACTCACAGATACGCAGTATTTT.

This clone is a singleton in its sample. The chain combines TRBV15 with TRBJ1-5, with 9 positions matching TRBD1. The V gene's germline CDR1 is LNHNV and CDR2 YYDKDF (reference sequence). V dropped 9 bases and J dropped 4; count of bases not matched to a gene: 4. This CDR3 region has 13 residues. CDR3 sequence reads: CATAGQGNQPQHF. CDR3 sequence (DNA): TGTGCCACAGCGGGACAGGGAAATCAGCCCCAGCATTTT.